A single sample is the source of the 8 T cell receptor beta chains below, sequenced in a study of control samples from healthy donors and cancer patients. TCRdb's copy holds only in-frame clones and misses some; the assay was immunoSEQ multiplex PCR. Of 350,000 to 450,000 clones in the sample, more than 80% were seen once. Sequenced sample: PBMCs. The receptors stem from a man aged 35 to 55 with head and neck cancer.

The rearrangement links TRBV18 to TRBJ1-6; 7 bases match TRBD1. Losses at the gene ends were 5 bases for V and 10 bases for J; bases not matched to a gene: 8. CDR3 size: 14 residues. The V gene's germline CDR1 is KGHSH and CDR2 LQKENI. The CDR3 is CASSTDRAGSPLHF. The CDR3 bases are TGTGCCAGCTCAACCGACAGGGCTGGGTCACCCCTCCACTTT.

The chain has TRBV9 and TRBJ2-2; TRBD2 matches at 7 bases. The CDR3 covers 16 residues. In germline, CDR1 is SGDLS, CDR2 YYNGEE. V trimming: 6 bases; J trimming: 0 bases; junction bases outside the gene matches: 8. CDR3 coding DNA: TGTGCCAGCACCCCCCGGGGGGACGCGAACACCGGGGAGCTGTTTTTT. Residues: CASTPRGDANTGELFF.

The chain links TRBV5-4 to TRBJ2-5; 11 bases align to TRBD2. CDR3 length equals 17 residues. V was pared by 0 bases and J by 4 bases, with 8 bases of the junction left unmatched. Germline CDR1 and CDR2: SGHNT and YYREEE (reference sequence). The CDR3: CASSLGIAGGLLETQYF. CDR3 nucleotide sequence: TGTGCCAGCAGCTTGGGGATAGCGGGGGGGCTTTTAGAGACCCAGTACTTC.

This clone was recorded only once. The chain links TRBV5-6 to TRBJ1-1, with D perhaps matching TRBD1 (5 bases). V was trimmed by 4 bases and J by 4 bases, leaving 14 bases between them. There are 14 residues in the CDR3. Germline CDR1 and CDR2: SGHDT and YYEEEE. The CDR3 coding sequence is TGTGCCAGCAGCCCCGTGCAGGGAAGCACTGAAGCTTTCTTT. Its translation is CASSPVQGSTEAFF.

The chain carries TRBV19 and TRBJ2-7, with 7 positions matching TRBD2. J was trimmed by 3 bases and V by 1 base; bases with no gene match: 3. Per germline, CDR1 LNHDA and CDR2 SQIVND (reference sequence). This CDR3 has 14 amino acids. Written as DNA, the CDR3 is TGTGCCAGTAGTATAGCGGGAGGAGTCTACGAGCAGTACTTC. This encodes CASSIAGGVYEQYF. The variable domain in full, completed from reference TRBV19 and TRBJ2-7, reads DGGITQSPKYLFRKEGQNVTLSCEQNLNHDAMYWYRQDPGQGLRLIYYSQIVNDFQKGDIAEGYSVSREKKESFPLTVTSAQKNPTAFYLCASSIAGGVYEQYFGPGTRLTVT.

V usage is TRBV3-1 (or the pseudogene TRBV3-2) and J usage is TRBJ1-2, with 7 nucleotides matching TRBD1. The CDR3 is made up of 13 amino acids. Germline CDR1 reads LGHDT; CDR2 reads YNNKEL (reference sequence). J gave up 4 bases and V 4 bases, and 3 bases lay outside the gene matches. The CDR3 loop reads CASSPTGTYGYTF. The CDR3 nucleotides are TGTGCCAGCAGCCCGACAGGGACCTATGGCTACACCTTC.

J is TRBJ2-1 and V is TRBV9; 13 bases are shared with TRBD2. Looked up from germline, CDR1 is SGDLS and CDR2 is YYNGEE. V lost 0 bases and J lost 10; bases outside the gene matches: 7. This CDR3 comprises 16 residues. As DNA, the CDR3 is TGTGCCAGCAGCGTAGGAACTAGCGGGAGGGCCTTGGAGCAGTTCTTC. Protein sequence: CASSVGTSGRALEQFF.

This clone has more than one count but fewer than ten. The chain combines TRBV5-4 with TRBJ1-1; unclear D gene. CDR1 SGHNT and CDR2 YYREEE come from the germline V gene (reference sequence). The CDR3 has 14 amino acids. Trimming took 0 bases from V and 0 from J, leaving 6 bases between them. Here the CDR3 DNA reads TGTGCCAGCAGCTTGGGTGTTATGAACACTGAAGCTTTCTTT. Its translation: CASSLGVMNTEAFF.